The source of this T cell receptor beta chain is a study of STAT5B mutations in CD4+ large granular lymphocyte leukemia (dated by TCRdb to the early 2020s). Looking at the study overall: Among the healthy controls, the CDR3 'QG' motif was associated with a particular HLA allele. The TCRbeta repertoires of CD4+ T-cell large granular lymphocyte leukemia patients were compared with the TCRbeta repertoires of healthy blood donors. The purity of purified fractions was confirmed by flow cytometry on FACSCanto II or FACSVerse to exceed 95% among lymphocytes.

Details on this clone: Its recognized antigen is unknown. Base qualities are not provided; no much larger clone lies one nucleotide away.

Buffy coats from under 40 blood donors, supplied by the Finnish Red Cross blood service, were used as healthy controls. All TCR-sequenced material derived from peripheral blood: patient blood samples and healthy donor buffy coats. Peripheral blood mononuclear cells were isolated by Ficoll-Hypaque gradient centrifugation. Magnetic purification was used to isolate CD4+ cells from the buffy coats of the healthy controls. The Gentra Puregene Cell and Tissue kit was used for genomic DNA extraction, and quantification was performed on a Qubit 2.0 fluorometer. V is trimmed back by 2 bases and J by 2 bases, and the junction contains 2 bases that no gene match accounts for. The CDR3, from cysteine to phenylalanine, totals 15 residues. Only CDR3 DNA is held: 45 bases, read in frame from base 1. From the germline V gene, CDR1 is SGHRS and CDR2 is YFSETQ. The immunoSEQ assay at survey resolution was used to sequence TCRbeta rearrangements from genomic DNA. As for the authors' bioinformatics: In the TCR sequencing data, the lowest productive clonotype frequency that could be detected was 2.59 x 10-5. Only productive TCRbeta rearrangements, defined as complete and in-frame sequences, were included in the analyses. Clonality for each sample was calculated as Simpson clonality in the immunoSEQ Analyzer version 3.0. Clones were binned by frequency as very rare, small, medium, large (1-20%) or hyperexpanded (>20%). OLGA 1.2.3 estimated generation probabilities, VDJtools produced V-gene circos plots, VDJdb was queried for specificities, and GLIPH identified CDR3 motifs. Imported from immuneACCESS, the table was reduced by TCRdb to in-frame sequences with V and J called. These copies leave out some clones; in studies compared against another copy, an unresolved V gene accounts for under half, and the cause of the remainder is not known. The V and J calls and clone size come from that table; D and trimming were worked out from the DNA. The sample table lists around 47,000 clones, approximately 84% of them with a count of one. The top ten clones comprise more than 0.3% of the sample.

Study-wide conclusions, independent of this receptor: Main leukemic clonotypes were private to each patient, although roughly 25% of the main leukemic clonotypes were found at low frequency in the non-leukemic repertoires of other patients. Enrichment of TRBV06-family usage was observed among the top patient clones (8/27) relative to healthy controls (2/35). The data were not HLA-matched, and the relatively small sample size could explain the higher clonality seen in CD4+ compared with CD8+ T-LGLL. Greater clonality appeared to be present in CD4-sorted patient repertoires than in healthy CD4+ repertoires, and the difference was retained after the putative leukemic clones were removed.

The chain joins TRBV5-1 to TRBJ2-1; 9 junctional bases match TRBD2. Sequencing was performed on CD4+ T cells from blood buffy coats. The sequence was collected from a human donor in good health. The nucleotide sequence is given as TGCGCCAGCAGCTTAGCTAGCGGGGCCTACAATGAGCAGTTCTTC. Translation gives CASSLASGAYNEQFF. Supplemented by the reference TRBV5-1 and TRBJ2-1 proteins around the CDR3, the complete variable domain is KAGVTQTPRYLIKTRGQQVTLSCSPISGHRSVSWYQQTPGQGLQFLFEYFSETQRNKGNFPGRFSGRQFSNSRSEMNVSTLELGDSALYLCASSLASGAYNEQFFGPGTRLTVL.